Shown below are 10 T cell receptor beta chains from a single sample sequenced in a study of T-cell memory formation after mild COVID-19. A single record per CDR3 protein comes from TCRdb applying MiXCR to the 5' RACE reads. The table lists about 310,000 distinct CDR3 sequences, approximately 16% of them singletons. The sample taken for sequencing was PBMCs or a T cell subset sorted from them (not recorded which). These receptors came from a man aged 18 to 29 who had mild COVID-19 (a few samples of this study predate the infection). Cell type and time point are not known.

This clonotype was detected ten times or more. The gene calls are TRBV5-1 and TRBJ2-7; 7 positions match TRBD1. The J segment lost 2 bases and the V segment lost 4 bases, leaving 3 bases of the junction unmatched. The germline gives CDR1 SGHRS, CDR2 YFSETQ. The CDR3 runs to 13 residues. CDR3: CASSPGGAYEQYF. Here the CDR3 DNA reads TGCGCCAGCAGCCCAGGGGGTGCCTACGAGCAGTACTTC.

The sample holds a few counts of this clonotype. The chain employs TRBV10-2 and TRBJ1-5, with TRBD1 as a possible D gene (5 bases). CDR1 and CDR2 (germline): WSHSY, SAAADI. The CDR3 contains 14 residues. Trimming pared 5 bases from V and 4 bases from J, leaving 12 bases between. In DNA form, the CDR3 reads TGCGCCAGCAGTATTGAAAGGGGTAATCAGCCCCAGCATTTT. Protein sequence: CASSIERGNQPQHF.

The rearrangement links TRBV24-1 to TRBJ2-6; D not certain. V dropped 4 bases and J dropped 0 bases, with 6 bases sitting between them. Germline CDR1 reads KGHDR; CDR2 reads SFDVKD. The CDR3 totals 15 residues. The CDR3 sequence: CATSESGSGANVLTF. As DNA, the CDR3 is TGTGCCACCAGTGAATCTGGCTCTGGGGCCAACGTCCTGACTTTC.

CDR3 in amino acids: CASSQGARWNTEAFF. The CDR3 nucleotides are TGCGCCAGCAGCCAGGGGGCGCGATGGAACACTGAAGCTTTCTTT. The V gene is TRBV4-1, the J gene TRBJ1-1, with D maybe TRBD1 (6 bases). With 3 bases removed from V and 1 base from J, the gap between germline ends came to 12 bases. Per germline, CDR1 MGHRA and CDR2 YSYEKL. The CDR3 covers 15 residues.

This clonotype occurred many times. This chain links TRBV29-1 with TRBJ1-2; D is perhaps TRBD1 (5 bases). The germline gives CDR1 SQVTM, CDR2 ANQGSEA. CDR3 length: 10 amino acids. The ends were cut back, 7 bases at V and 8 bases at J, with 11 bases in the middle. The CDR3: CSGGTEGYTF. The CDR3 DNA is TGCAGCGGGGGGACGGAAGGCTACACCTTC. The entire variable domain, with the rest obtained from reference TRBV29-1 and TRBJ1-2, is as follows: SAVISQKPSRDICQRGTSLTIQCQVDSQVTMMFWYRQQPGQSLTLIATANQGSEATYESGFVIDKFPISRPNLTFSTLTVSNMSPEDSSIYLCSGGTEGYTFGSGTRLTVV.

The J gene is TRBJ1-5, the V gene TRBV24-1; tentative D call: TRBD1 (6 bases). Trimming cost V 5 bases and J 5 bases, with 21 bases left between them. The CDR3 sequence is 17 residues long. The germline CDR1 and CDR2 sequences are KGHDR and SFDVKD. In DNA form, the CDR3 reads TGTGCCACCAGTGTCTCAGGGGCGGCCAGGAGGGATCAGCCCCAGCATTTT. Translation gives CATSVSGAARRDQPQHF.

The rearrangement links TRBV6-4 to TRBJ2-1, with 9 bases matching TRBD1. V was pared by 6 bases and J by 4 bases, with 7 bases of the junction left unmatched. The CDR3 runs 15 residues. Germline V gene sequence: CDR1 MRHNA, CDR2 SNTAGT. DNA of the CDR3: TGTGCCAGCAGCCCGGGACAGGGTCAATACAATGAGCAGTTCTTC. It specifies CASSPGQGQYNEQFF.

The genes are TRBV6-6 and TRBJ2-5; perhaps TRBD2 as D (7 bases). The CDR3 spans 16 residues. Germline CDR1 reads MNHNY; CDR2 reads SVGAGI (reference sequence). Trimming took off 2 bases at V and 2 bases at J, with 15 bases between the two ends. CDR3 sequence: CASSYRGAKIQETQYF. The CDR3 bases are TGTGCCAGCAGTTACCGGGGGGCAAAGATTCAAGAGACCCAGTACTTC.

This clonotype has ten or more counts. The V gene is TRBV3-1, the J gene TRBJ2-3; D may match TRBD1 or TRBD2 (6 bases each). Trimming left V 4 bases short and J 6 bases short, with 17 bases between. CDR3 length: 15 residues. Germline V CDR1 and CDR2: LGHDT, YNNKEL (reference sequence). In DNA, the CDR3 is TGTGCCAGCAGCCCGGGGGCCATCGGAAGTGATACGCAGTATTTT. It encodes CASSPGAIGSDTQYF.

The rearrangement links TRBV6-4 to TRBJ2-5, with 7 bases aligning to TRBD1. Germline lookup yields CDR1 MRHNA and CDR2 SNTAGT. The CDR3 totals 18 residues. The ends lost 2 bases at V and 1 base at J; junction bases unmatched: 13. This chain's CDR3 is CASSDRETTGQRQETQYF. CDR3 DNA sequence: TGTGCCAGCAGTGACCGAGAAACGACAGGGCAACGCCAAGAGACCCAGTACTTC.